This T cell receptor (beta chain) comes out of a study of blood T cells in healthy people across ages. The CDR3 contains 16 residues. Germline V gene lookup returns CDR1 LNHDA and CDR2 SQIVND (reference sequence). Primed by a sample-barcoded 5' primer and a J-beta primer mix, a second PCR proceeded for 7 to 11 cycles. TCRdb re-derived calls from the 5' RACE reads in MiXCR, one entry per CDR3 protein. This sample has some 700,000 distinct CDR3 sequences, with more than 40% found just once. The chain couples TRBV19 to TRBJ2-5, with 11 bases that match TRBD2. The J call may be incorrect, as the DNA end agrees better with TRBJ2-1. Sequenced sample: blood. This receptor was taken from a woman in her sixties or seventies in good health. Here the CDR3 reads CASSSSSGRPQETQFF. The CDR3 DNA is TGTGCCAGTAGTTCGTCTAGCGGGAGGCCTCAAGAGACCCAGTTCTTC.